This T cell receptor beta chain was documented in a study of T-cell reconstitution after alpha-beta-depleted transplantation in children. It was with unique molecular identifiers that the TCRbeta library was prepared. MiXCR, run by TCRdb on the PCR reads, gives a single entry per CDR3 protein. Counted here are 150,000 to 200,000 distinct CDR3 sequences, 6.5% to 7.5% occurring once; the ten biggest clones make up approximately 2.9%. This clonotype occurred a few times. Specimen: PBMCs from the stem cell graft donor, collected from the stem cell graft. This TCR was sampled from a human donor who donated a stem cell graft to a child with Wiskott-Aldrich syndrome.

CDR3 DNA sequence: TGCGCCAGCAGCCCTAACAGGCCGGACCAAGAGACCCAGTACTTC. Translation gives CASSPNRPDQETQYF. The chain has TRBV5-1 and TRBJ2-5, with a weak D call TRBD1 (5 bases). There are 15 residues in the CDR3. Per germline, CDR1 SGHRS and CDR2 YFSETQ. V was clipped by 4 bases and J by 0 bases, with 13 bases between them.